This T cell receptor beta chain originates from a study of cytomegalovirus exposure and HLA in healthy donors. Germline trimming cut 4 bases from V and 4 bases from J; bases unmatched to any gene: 7. CDR3 length equals 16 residues. The germline V gene has CDR1 LGHNA and CDR2 YNFKEQ. Notes on this clone: The antigen is undetermined.

Study outcomes and limitations: Across donors, presence/absence analyses took sequencing depth to be roughly uniform. The study reported that TCR beta sequences accurately predicted HLA-A and HLA-B alleles in most subjects.

It was with 60 Vbeta and 13 Jbeta primers that the PCR ran. Profiled with immunoSEQ multiplex PCR; TCRdb holds only in-frame clones, not every one. Found here are approximately 130,000 clones, over 75% of them singletons; the top ten hold under 1.5%. The chain has TRBV4-2 and TRBJ2-2; 9 bases line up with TRBD2. This TCR was recovered from a man aged 45-65 years in good health and CMV-seronegative. The sample was PBMCs. CDR3 region: CASSPSASGTTGELFF. The CDR3 nucleotides are TGTGCCAGCAGCCCAAGTGCTAGCGGGACCACCGGGGAGCTGTTTTTT.